This T cell receptor beta chain was retrieved from a study of cytomegalovirus exposure and HLA in healthy donors. Overall study results and limits: Per a prior analysis, the majority of TCR beta V segments were productive roughly 90% or roughly 30% of the time. The listing of 150 to 200 TCR beta chains classed them as cytomegalovirus-associated.

At collection, donors were nominally healthy, but unrecorded immune exposures were probable. CDR3 length: 15 amino acids. Germline-derived CDR1 and CDR2 are SGHDT and YYEEEE. Trimming cost V 4 bases and J 6 bases, with 19 bases left between them. Researchers ran the PCR with 60 Vbeta and 13 Jbeta primers. Clones were read by immunoSEQ multiplex PCR, and TCRdb kept only the in-frame ones, dropping some. Of 150,000 to 180,000 clones in the sample, about 84% were seen once. On this clone itself: Its antigen is not known.

This clonotype was obtained from a woman aged 40 to 50 in good health and CMV-seropositive. The chain uses TRBV5-6 and TRBJ1-1; the D gene is possibly TRBD1 (6 bases). Specimen: PBMCs. The CDR3 DNA follows: TGTGCCAGCAGCCTCGTCTTGGGGACAACTGCTGAAGCTTTCTTT. Encoded protein: CASSLVLGTTAEAFF.